This T cell receptor beta chain was documented in a study of T cells in Graves' hyperthyroidism and ophthalmopathy. This clonotype was counted ten times or more. As yet, its antigen is unknown. Study observations and caveats: Stable hyperthyroidism was told apart from ophthalmopathy by a model built on 13 V-J features.

From RNA transcripts, TCR beta CDR3 regions were amplified. During a first-round RT-PCR of the TCR CDR3, the HTBI primer set was used. Each CDR3 protein gets one entry after TCRdb re-called the multiplex PCR reads with MiXCR. The data show under 400,000 distinct CDR3 sequences, around 13% seen once. If no ophthalmopathy progression occurred within 18 months, Graves' hyperthyroidism was stable. Clinical symptoms, serum thyroxine and TRAb, thyroid ultrasound and orbital computed tomography were used for the diagnoses. Per germline, CDR1 MNHEY and CDR2 SVGEGT. The CDR3 consists of 15 residues. The trim removed 8 bases at V and 4 bases at J, leaving 6 bases unmatched.

Sequenced material: blood. The J gene is TRBJ2-1, the V gene TRBV6-2 or TRBV6-3; TRBD2 aligns across 12 bases. The receptor was isolated from a woman aged 18 to 35 with Graves' hyperthyroidism. CDR3 DNA: TGTGCCAGCCATACCGGGACTAGCGGGTACAATGAGCAGTTCTTC. Protein: CASHTGTSGYNEQFF.